In this sample, the clone carrying this TCR beta chain turned up a few times. The record originates from a study of blood T cell repertoires in COVID-19. The protocol was immunoSEQ multiplex PCR, while the TCRdb copy is restricted to in-frame clones and leaves out a portion. The table records about 170,000 clones, 80% to 85% of them present only once. V was pared by 5 bases and J by 6 bases, with 9 bases of the junction left unmatched. This CDR3 comprises 15 residues. CDR1 is SGHTA and CDR2 is FQGNSA in the germline V gene. The clonotype comes from a man in his 70s with active or convalescent COVID-19. Sequencing used peripheral blood. The rearrangement links TRBV7-2 to TRBJ2-2; 7 bases line up with TRBD2. Here the CDR3 reads CASSPGLLGSGELFF. CDR3 in DNA: TGTGCCAGCAGCCCGGGACTACTAGGCTCCGGGGAGCTGTTTTTT.